What follows are 26 T cell receptor beta chains derived from one specimen sequenced in a study of blood T cell repertoires in COVID-19. The repertoire was sequenced with immunoSEQ multiplex PCR; TCRdb's copy has only in-frame clones and lacks some. The sample has roughly 200,000 clones, just under 90% seen once. The material sequenced was PBMCs or T cells enriched from blood (not recorded which). These receptors all come from a woman in her twenties or thirties with acute COVID-19.

The V gene is TRBV9, the J gene TRBJ2-2, with TRBD2 as a possible D gene (7 bases). The ends were cut back, 2 bases at V and 6 bases at J, with 17 bases in the middle. The CDR3 totals 16 residues. Germline CDR1 reads SGDLS; CDR2 reads YYNGEE. CDR3 DNA sequence: TGTGCCAGCAGCGTGGAGGCACGGGGGGCGCCCGGGGAGCTGTTTTTT. Translation: CASSVEARGAPGELFF.

The chain has TRBV13 and TRBJ1-2; no firm D call. Germline V lookup: CDR1 PRHDT, CDR2 FYEKMQ (reference sequence). There are 13 residues in the CDR3. V lost 3 bases and J 10 bases, leaving 15 bases between the germline ends. CDR3 DNA sequence: TGTGCCAGCAGCTTTGGTCTGCAGGAAAACTACACCTTC. Encoded protein: CASSFGLQENYTF.

This chain joins TRBV6-4 and TRBJ2-1, with D perhaps TRBD2 (5 bases). The CDR3 length is 14 residues. V shed 6 bases and J shed 6 bases, with 15 bases lying between them. Per germline, CDR1 MRHNA and CDR2 SNTAGT. The CDR3 region has the DNA TGTGCCAGCAGCCTGGAGAGTGCGGGCAATGAGCAGTTCTTC. This encodes CASSLESAGNEQFF.

The chain couples TRBV7-9 to TRBJ1-3, with TRBD1 identical over 8 bases. Germline CDR1 is SEHNR and CDR2 is FQNEAQ (reference sequence). The CDR3 has 17 residues. The V and J ends lost 7 bases and 0 bases, in that order; junction bases with no gene match: 11. The CDR3 coding sequence is TGTGCCAGCATACCTAAAGAACAGGGGGACTCTGGAAACACCATATATTTT. Translating it yields CASIPKEQGDSGNTIYF.

Worth noting for this clone: The same CDR3 also results from other DNA sequences found in this sample. The chain combines TRBV19 with TRBJ2-7; 10 bases are a match to TRBD2. Germline V gene data show CDR1 as LNHDA and CDR2 as SQIVND (reference sequence). V dropped 5 bases and J dropped 2; count of bases not matched to a gene: 3. This CDR3 contains 14 residues. DNA for the CDR3: TGTGCCAGTAGTTCTAGCGGGGGCACCTACGAGCAGTACTTC. It encodes CASSSSGGTYEQYF.

This clone appeared once. The gene calls are TRBV6-4 and TRBJ2-1; 7 bases map to TRBD2. CDR3 length: 15 residues. The junction had 3 bases not matched to a gene; V was cut back by 0 bases and J by 4 bases. CDR1 is MRHNA, CDR2 SNTAGT, per germline. The CDR3 nucleotides are TGTGCCAGCAGTGACTCGGCTAGCGGTTACAATGAGCAGTTCTTC. Its translation is CASSDSASGYNEQFF.

V is TRBV5-1 and J is TRBJ1-2, with 7 bases that match TRBD1. Germline assignment: CDR1 SGHRS and CDR2 YFSETQ. The CDR3 is 14 amino acids. V lost 3 bases, J lost 2 bases, and 4 bases stayed unmatched. The CDR3 region is CASSSPGQNYGYTF. Here the CDR3 DNA reads TGCGCCAGCAGCTCCCCGGGACAGAACTATGGCTACACCTTC.

The chain has TRBV2 and TRBJ1-5, with D possibly TRBD1 on 6 matching bases. CDR1 is SNHLY, CDR2 FYNNEI, per germline. The CDR3 has 15 residues. Trimming shortened V by 3 bases and J by 3 bases, and 12 bases separated the two germline ends. In DNA, the CDR3 is TGTGCCAGCAGTGAGGTATCAGGGGTCAATCAGCCCCAGCATTTT. Residues: CASSEVSGVNQPQHF.

V usage is TRBV5-5 and J usage is TRBJ1-5, with D possibly being TRBD1 (6 bases). Deletions cut 1 base from V and 2 bases from J, with 10 bases between. The CDR3 covers 15 residues. Germline CDR1 is SGHKS and CDR2 is YYEKEE (reference sequence). CDR3 sequence (DNA): TGTGCCAGCAGCTTGTCAGGGGCTGGCAATCAGCCCCAGCATTTT. This gives the protein CASSLSGAGNQPQHF.

The rearrangement links TRBV18 to TRBJ1-5; D remains unclear. V lost 1 base, J lost 4 bases, and 8 bases lay in between. This CDR3 has 14 residues. Germline V gives CDR1 KGHSH, CDR2 LQKENI. The CDR3 reads CASSPLPRNQPQHF. The CDR3, as DNA: TGTGCCAGCTCACCACTCCCTCGGAATCAGCCCCAGCATTTT.

The chain joins TRBV6-2 or TRBV6-3 to TRBJ2-7, with 12 bases identical to TRBD1. This CDR3 comprises 16 residues. The V segment lost 5 bases and the J segment 3 bases; nucleotides outside the gene matches: 8. Germline V CDR1 and CDR2: MNHEY, SVGEGT. CDR3 DNA sequence: TGTGCCAGCAGTGGCCGGGACAGGGGGCCCTTCTACGAGCAGTACTTC. Its protein product is CASSGRDRGPFYEQYF.

Worth noting for this clone: The sample carries other DNA sequences with the same CDR3. The chain is built from TRBV30 and TRBJ2-1; D is undetermined. Between the trimmed V and J ends, which lost 3 bases and 5 bases, there was a span of 5 bases. The germline V gene encodes CDR1 GTSNPN and CDR2 SVGIG (reference sequence). The CDR3 runs to 11 residues. This chain's CDR3 is CAWSQNNEQFF. CDR3 DNA: TGTGCCTGGAGCCAGAACAATGAGCAGTTCTTC.

This clone was found once. DNA for the CDR3: TGTGCCAGCCAAGGACAGGAAAACACTGAAGCTTTCTTT. Translation: CASQGQENTEAFF. This rearrangement joins TRBV6-4 to TRBJ1-1, with 7 bases matching TRBD1. The CDR3 covers 13 residues. Trimming removed 8 bases from V and 2 bases from J; junction bases left unmatched: 5. Germline CDR1 is MRHNA and CDR2 is SNTAGT.

The genes are TRBV11-3 and TRBJ2-5, with 12 bases aligning to TRBD2. CDR1 and CDR2 (germline): SGHNT, YENEEA. The CDR3 is 18 residues long. V lost 1 base to trimming and J lost 0 bases; unmatched junction nucleotides: 6. This chain's CDR3 is CASSLGLAGAEYQETQYF. CDR3 nucleotides: TGTGCCAGCAGCTTAGGACTAGCGGGGGCTGAGTACCAAGAGACCCAGTACTTC. The full variable domain, rest sourced from reference TRBV11-3 and TRBJ2-5, is EAGVVQSPRYKIIEKKQPVAFWCNPISGHNTLYWYLQNLGQGPELLIRYENEEAVDDSQLPKDRFSAERLKGVDSTLKIQPAELGDSAVYLCASSLGLAGAEYQETQYFGPGTRLLVL.

The chain recombines TRBV7-2 with TRBJ1-1, with TRBD1 matching 10 bases. CDR1 is SGHTA, CDR2 FQGNSA, per germline. The CDR3 has 12 residues. After removal of 5 bases from V and 10 bases from J, the junction contained 4 bases not matched to a gene. The CDR3 loop is CASSRDRGPAFF. The CDR3 DNA sequence: TGTGCCAGCAGCCGGGACAGGGGACCAGCTTTCTTT.

The chain carries TRBV15 and TRBJ1-2; no clear D gene. Trimming shortened V by 0 bases and J by 8 bases, and 16 bases separated the two germline ends. CDR1 and CDR2 from the germline V gene are LNHNV and YYDKDF (reference sequence). The CDR3 covers 15 residues. The CDR3 DNA follows: TGTGCCACCAGCAGAGATCGGGGAGGGAGCTTAGGCTACACCTTC. It is translated as CATSRDRGGSLGYTF.

The chain uses TRBV5-4 and TRBJ1-4; weak D call: TRBD1 (6 bases). Germline V gene data show CDR1 as SGHNT and CDR2 as YYREEE (reference sequence). The V end lost 4 bases, the J end lost 6 bases, and 13 bases lay between the germline ends. The length of the CDR3 is 14 residues. The CDR3 bases are TGTGCCAGCAGCCGCAGGGGATTGGATGAAAAACTGTTTTTT. It yields the protein CASSRRGLDEKLFF.

The chain joins TRBV6-1 to TRBJ2-7; D is possibly TRBD2 (5 bases). Germline V gene sequence: CDR1 MNHNS, CDR2 SASEGT. The CDR3 sequence is 15 residues long. The V end lost 0 bases, the J end lost 2 bases, and 11 bases lay between the germline ends. CDR3 in DNA: TGTGCCAGCAGTGAAGCTCAGCGGTTGACCTACGAGCAGTACTTC. Its protein is CASSEAQRLTYEQYF.

Here the CDR3 DNA reads TGTGCCAGCAGTCAGGGACAGGGGAGATCCTACGAGCAGTACTTC. Amino acid sequence: CASSQGQGRSYEQYF. The chain recombines TRBV2 with TRBJ2-7, with 10 bases matching TRBD1. Germline loops: CDR1 SNHLY, CDR2 FYNNEI. The CDR3 has 15 residues. V shed 5 bases and J 1 base; nucleotides not matched to a gene: 5.

This clone has only a few counts. The chain recombines TRBV6-4 with TRBJ1-1; tentative D call: TRBD1 (5 bases). V was pared by 6 bases and J by 4 bases, with 18 bases between. The CDR3 has 15 residues. The germline gives CDR1 MRHNA, CDR2 SNTAGT. The CDR3 is CASSPRVFLFTEAFF. The DNA for the CDR3 is TGTGCCAGCAGCCCCAGGGTATTCCTGTTCACTGAAGCTTTCTTT.

The CDR3 sequence: CASSSLLGTGYSYGYTF. The CDR3 coding sequence is TGTGCCAGCAGTTCCCTTCTCGGGACAGGGTATAGCTATGGCTACACCTTC. This rearrangement joins TRBV6-2 or TRBV6-3 to TRBJ1-2; TRBD1 matches at 9 bases. V shed 4 bases, J shed 4 bases, and the junction held 13 bases outside the gene matches. The CDR3 covers 17 residues. From germline, CDR1 is MNHEY and CDR2 SVGEGT.

CDR3 in amino acids: CASSQDLSPGNTIYF. The CDR3 coding sequence is TGTGCCAGCAGCCAAGATCTGAGTCCAGGAAACACCATATATTTT. This rearrangement joins TRBV3-1 (or the pseudogene TRBV3-2) to TRBJ1-3; no definite D call. CDR3 length: 15 residues. The V and J ends lost 0 bases and 4 bases respectively, with 10 bases between them. Germline values: CDR1 LGHDT, CDR2 YNNKEL (reference sequence).

The chain has TRBV5-1 and TRBJ2-7; TRBD1 is a possible D gene (6 bases). The germline CDR1 and CDR2 sequences are SGHRS and YFSETQ. The CDR3 contains 16 residues. V gave up 5 bases and J gave up 3 bases, with 21 bases separating them. The CDR3 DNA reads as TGCGCCAGCAGGGATTACGGTCGGCAGGGGCGCTACGAGCAGTACTTC. It translates to CASRDYGRQGRYEQYF.

The V and J genes are TRBV5-4 and TRBJ2-3; 11 positions match TRBD2. The V gene's germline CDR1 is SGHNT and CDR2 YYREEE (reference sequence). This CDR3 is built from 17 residues. V was clipped by 1 base and J by 2 bases; unmatched bases: 6. CDR3 nucleotide sequence: TGTGCCAGCAGCTTGAAGTCTAGCGGGGGGTCCACAGATACGCAGTATTTT. Translating gives CASSLKSSGGSTDTQYF. The full variable domain, in which reference TRBV5-4 and TRBJ2-3 provide the parts outside the CDR3, is ETGVTQSPTHLIKTRGQQVTLRCSSQSGHNTVSWYQQALGQGPQFIFQYYREEENGRGNFPPRFSGLQFPNYSSELNVNALELDDSALYLCASSLKSSGGSTDTQYFGPGTRLTVL.

The chain links TRBV2 to TRBJ2-3; TRBD1 aligns across 7 bases. The CDR3 is 13 amino acids. V gave up 9 bases and J gave up 2 bases; unmatched junction bases: 5. CDR1 and CDR2 (germline): SNHLY, FYNNEI. The CDR3 region is CARTDRLTDTQYF. As DNA, the CDR3 is TGTGCCAGAACGGACAGGCTCACAGATACGCAGTATTTT.

The V gene is TRBV18, the J gene TRBJ1-1, with 7 bases fitting TRBD1. The CDR3 is 14 amino acids. CDR1 KGHSH and CDR2 LQKENI come from the germline V gene. Unmatched junction bases numbered 5, after V lost 7 bases and J lost 0 bases. The CDR3 loop reads CASWGDSLNTEAFF. The CDR3 DNA is TGTGCCAGCTGGGGGGACAGTCTGAACACTGAAGCTTTCTTT.